What follows are 14 T cell receptor beta chains derived from one specimen sequenced in a study of T cell repertoires in cytomegalovirus infection. These receptors have no known antigen. TCRdb called the reads again in MiXCR, with one record for every CDR3 protein. Among hundreds of thousands of distinct CDR3 sequences listed, about two fifths were seen once. Sequencing was performed on cultured PBMCs, taken from culture after CMV antigen stimulation. The receptors derive from a human donor in good health (CMV status not recorded). Some clones in this sample may be carry-over from other donors' samples.

J is TRBJ2-2 and V is TRBV5-1; D is possibly TRBD2 (6 bases). The CDR3 sequence is 15 residues long. In germline, CDR1 is SGHRS, CDR2 YFSETQ. V lost 9 bases and J lost 6, with 21 bases in between. CDR3 bases: TGCGCCACCTCGACCGGGAGACAGAGCTCCGGGGAGCTGTTTTTT. Amino acids: CATSTGRQSSGELFF.

The J gene is TRBJ2-7, the V gene TRBV19, with 7 bases matching TRBD2. The CDR3 sequence is 10 residues long. Germline assignment: CDR1 LNHDA and CDR2 SQIVND (reference sequence). J gave up 6 bases and V 11 bases, and 4 bases lay outside the gene matches. The DNA for the CDR3 is TGTGCCCCCCCGGGGGGCGAGCAGTACTTC. It specifies CAPPGGEQYF.

The rearrangement joins TRBV19 to TRBJ1-3; D not certain. Per the germline V gene, CDR1 is LNHDA and CDR2 is SQIVND (reference sequence). The CDR3 runs 13 residues. V shed 5 bases and J shed 4 bases, with 9 bases lying between them. The CDR3 protein is CASSGDEGNTIYF. The DNA for the CDR3 is TGTGCCAGTAGTGGCGACGAGGGAAACACCATATATTTT.

In its sample, this clonotype was seen a few times. The chain links TRBV4-1 to TRBJ2-1; the D gene is possibly TRBD1 (6 bases). Per the germline V gene, CDR1 is MGHRA and CDR2 is YSYEKL. V was pared by 1 base and J by 3 bases, with 13 bases between. CDR3 length: 16 amino acids. The DNA of the CDR3 is TGCGCCAGCAGCCAAGCGGTTAAGGGGGACTACAATGAGCAGTTCTTC. Its translation: CASSQAVKGDYNEQFF.

This clonotype was found once. This chain connects TRBV5-1 to TRBJ2-7; 8 bases align to TRBD1. Germline V gene lookup returns CDR1 SGHRS and CDR2 YFSETQ. CDR3 size: 15 residues. The trim removed 2 bases at V and 7 bases at J, leaving 11 bases unmatched. The chain's CDR3 is CASSLQGGWSGEQYF. As DNA, the CDR3 is TGCGCCAGCAGCTTACAGGGGGGTTGGTCTGGGGAGCAGTACTTC. The variable domain in full, completed from reference TRBV5-1 and TRBJ2-7, reads KAGVTQTPRYLIKTRGQQVTLSCSPISGHRSVSWYQQTPGQGLQFLFEYFSETQRNKGNFPGRFSGRQFSNSRSEMNVSTLELGDSALYLCASSLQGGWSGEQYFGPGTRLTVT.

The chain uses TRBV12-3 or TRBV12-4 and TRBJ2-2; no firm D call. V was clipped by 2 bases and J by 5 bases, with 6 bases between them. This CDR3 is built from 13 residues. The CDR3, as DNA: TGTGCCAGCAGTTTATATGGGACCGGGGAGCTGTTTTTT. As protein: CASSLYGTGELFF.

This clonotype was counted once. V and J are TRBV19 and TRBJ1-1, with D uncertain. The CDR3 length is 15 residues. Trimming took 3 bases from V and 1 from J, leaving 12 bases between them. Germline-derived CDR1 and CDR2 are LNHDA and SQIVND (reference sequence). The CDR3 region is CASSIFTASNTEAFF. CDR3 nucleotides: TGTGCCAGTAGTATCTTCACAGCATCGAACACTGAAGCTTTCTTT.

This clonotype turned up a few times. The rearrangement links TRBV7-6 to TRBJ2-2; D is uncertain. V dropped 1 base and J dropped 0 bases, with 9 bases sitting between them. This CDR3 is 16 amino acids long. In germline, CDR1 is SGHVS, CDR2 FNYEAQ. CDR3 nucleotide sequence: TGTGCCAGCAGCTTAGTTCCAGACGCGAACACCGGGGAGCTGTTTTTT. Its translation is CASSLVPDANTGELFF. Using reference TRBV7-6 and TRBJ2-2 for the parts outside the CDR3, the full variable domain is GAGVSQSPRYKVTKRGQDVALRCDPISGHVSLYWYRQALGQGPEFLTYFNYEAQQDKSGLPNDRFSAERPEGSISTLTIQRTEQRDSAMYRCASSLVPDANTGELFFGEGSRLTVL.

The CDR3 DNA is TGTGCCAGCAGCCCTTTAAACTATGAGCAGTTCTTC. Translating gives CASSPLNYEQFF. The V call is TRBV11-2, the J call TRBJ2-1; no definite D call. The CDR3 extends over 12 amino acids. V lost 5 bases, J lost 8 bases, and 10 bases lay in between. The germline CDR1 and CDR2 sequences are SGHAT and FQNNGV.

This clonotype was counted only a few times. V and J are TRBV12-3 or TRBV12-4 and TRBJ1-1; 12 bases line up with TRBD1. Trimming removed 6 bases from V and 10 bases from J; junction bases left unmatched: 9. CDR3 size: 14 residues. The CDR3 here is CASRPGQGAIGAFF. CDR3 nucleotide sequence: TGTGCCAGCAGGCCGGGACAGGGGGCGATTGGAGCTTTCTTT.

This chain joins TRBV7-2 and TRBJ2-7; possibly TRBD2 for D (5 bases). Germline V lookup: CDR1 SGHTA, CDR2 FQGNSA. V gave up 0 bases and J gave up 2 bases, with 11 bases separating them. This CDR3 contains 15 residues. Here the CDR3 DNA reads TGTGCCAGCAGCTTAGCCTCTACTAGAACCTACGAGCAGTACTTC. Protein: CASSLASTRTYEQYF.

This clonotype was seen repeatedly, ten times or more. This chain uses TRBV7-2 with TRBJ2-1, with 10 bases that match TRBD2. This CDR3 is built from 15 residues. The V segment lost 2 bases and the J segment 4 bases; nucleotides outside the gene matches: 2. The V gene's germline CDR1 is SGHTA and CDR2 FQGNSA. In DNA form, the CDR3 reads TGTGCCAGCAGCTTAATAGCGGGGGGTTACAATGAGCAGTTCTTC. Protein: CASSLIAGGYNEQFF.

This clonotype was picked up a small number of times. The chain has TRBV12-3 or TRBV12-4 and TRBJ1-3; D gene uncertain. Trimming left V 6 bases short and J 3 bases short, with 18 bases between. This CDR3 has 16 residues. CDR3 in amino acids: CASSNDWSLIGNTIYF. CDR3 coding DNA: TGTGCCAGCAGCAACGATTGGTCACTCATTGGAAACACCATATATTTT.

The chain has TRBV19 and TRBJ2-2; tentative D call: TRBD2 (5 bases). The V gene lost 3 bases and the J gene lost 4 bases, with 12 bases spanning the gap. Germline CDR1 and CDR2: LNHDA and SQIVND (reference sequence). The CDR3 consists of 15 residues. The CDR3 DNA is TGTGCCAGTAGTATTAGAGGGCAAAGCACCGGGGAGCTGTTTTTT. Protein: CASSIRGQSTGELFF.